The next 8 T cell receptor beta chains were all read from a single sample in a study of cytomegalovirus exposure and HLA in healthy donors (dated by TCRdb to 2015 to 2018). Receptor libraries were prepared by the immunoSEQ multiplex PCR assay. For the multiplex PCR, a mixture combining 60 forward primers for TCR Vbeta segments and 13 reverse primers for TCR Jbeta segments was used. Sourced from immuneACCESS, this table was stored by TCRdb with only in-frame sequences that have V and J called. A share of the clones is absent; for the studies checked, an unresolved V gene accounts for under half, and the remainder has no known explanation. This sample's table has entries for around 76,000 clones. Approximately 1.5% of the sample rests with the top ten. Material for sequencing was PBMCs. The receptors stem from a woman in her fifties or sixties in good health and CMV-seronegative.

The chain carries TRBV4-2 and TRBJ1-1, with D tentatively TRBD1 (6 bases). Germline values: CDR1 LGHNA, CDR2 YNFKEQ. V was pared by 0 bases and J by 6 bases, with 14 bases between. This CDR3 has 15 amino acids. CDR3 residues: CASSQDPGQPSEAFF. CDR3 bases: TGTGCCAGCAGCCAAGATCCCGGACAGCCCTCTGAAGCTTTCTTT.

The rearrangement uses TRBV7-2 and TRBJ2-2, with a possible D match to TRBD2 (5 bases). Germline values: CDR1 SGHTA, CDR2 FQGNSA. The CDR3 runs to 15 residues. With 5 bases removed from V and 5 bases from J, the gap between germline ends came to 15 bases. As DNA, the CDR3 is TGTGCCAGCAGCCGAATGAACCGGGAAACCGGGGAGCTGTTTTTT. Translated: CASSRMNRETGELFF.

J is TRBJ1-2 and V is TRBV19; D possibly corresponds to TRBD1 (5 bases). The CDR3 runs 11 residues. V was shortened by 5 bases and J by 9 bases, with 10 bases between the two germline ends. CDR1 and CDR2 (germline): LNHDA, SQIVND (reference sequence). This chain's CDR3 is CASSEGTRYTF. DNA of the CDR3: TGTGCCAGTAGTGAAGGGACTCGCTACACCTTC.

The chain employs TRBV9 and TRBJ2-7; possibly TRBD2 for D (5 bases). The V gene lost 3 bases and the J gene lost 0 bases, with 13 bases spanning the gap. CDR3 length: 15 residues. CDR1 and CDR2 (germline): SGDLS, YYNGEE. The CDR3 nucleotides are TGTGCCAGCAGCGCTTCTATAGCGACCTCCTACGAGCAGTACTTC. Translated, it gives CASSASIATSYEQYF.

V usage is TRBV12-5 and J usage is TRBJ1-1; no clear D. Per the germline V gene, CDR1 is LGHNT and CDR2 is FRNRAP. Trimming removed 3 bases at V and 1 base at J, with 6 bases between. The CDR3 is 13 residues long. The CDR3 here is CASGFNSNTEAFF. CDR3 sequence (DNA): TGTGCTAGTGGTTTCAACTCGAACACTGAAGCTTTCTTT.

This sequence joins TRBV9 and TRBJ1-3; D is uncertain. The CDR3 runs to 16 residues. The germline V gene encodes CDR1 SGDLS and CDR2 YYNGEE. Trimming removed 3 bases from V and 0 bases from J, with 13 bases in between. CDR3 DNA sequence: TGTGCCAGCAGCGAAAGTCGGAGAGCCTCTGGAAACACCATATATTTT. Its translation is CASSESRRASGNTIYF.

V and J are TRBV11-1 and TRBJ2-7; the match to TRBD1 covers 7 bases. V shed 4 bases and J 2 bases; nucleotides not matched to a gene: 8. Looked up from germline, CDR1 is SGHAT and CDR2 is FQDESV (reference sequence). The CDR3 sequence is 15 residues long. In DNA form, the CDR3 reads TGTGCCAGCAGCTCATGGACAGGATTCGCCTACGAGCAGTACTTC. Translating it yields CASSSWTGFAYEQYF. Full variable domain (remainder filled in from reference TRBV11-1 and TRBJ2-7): EAEVAQSPRYKITEKSQAVAFWCDPISGHATLYWYRQILGQGPELLVQFQDESVVDDSQLPKDRFSAERLKGVDSTLKIQPAELGDSAMYLCASSSWTGFAYEQYFGPGTRLTVT.

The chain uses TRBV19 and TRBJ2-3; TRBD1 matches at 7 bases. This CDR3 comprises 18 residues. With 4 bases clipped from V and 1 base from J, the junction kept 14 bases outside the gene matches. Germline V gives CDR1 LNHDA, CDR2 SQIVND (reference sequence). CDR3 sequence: CASSTTGAVLIGTDTQYF. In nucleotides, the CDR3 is TGTGCCAGTAGTACAACAGGGGCCGTACTGATAGGCACAGATACGCAGTATTTT.